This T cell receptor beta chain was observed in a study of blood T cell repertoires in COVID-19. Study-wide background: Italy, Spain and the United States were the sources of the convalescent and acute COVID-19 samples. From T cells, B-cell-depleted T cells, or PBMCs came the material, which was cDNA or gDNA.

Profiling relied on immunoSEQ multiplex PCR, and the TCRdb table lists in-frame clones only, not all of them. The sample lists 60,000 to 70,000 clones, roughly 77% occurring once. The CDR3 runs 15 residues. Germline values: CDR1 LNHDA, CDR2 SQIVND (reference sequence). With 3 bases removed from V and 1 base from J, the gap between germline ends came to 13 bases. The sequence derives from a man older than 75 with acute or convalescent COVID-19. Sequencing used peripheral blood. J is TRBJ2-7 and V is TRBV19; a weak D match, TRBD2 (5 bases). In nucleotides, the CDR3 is TGTGCCAGTAGTATTGGCGGGCAGGCGTCCTACGAGCAGTACTTC. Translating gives CASSIGGQASYEQYF. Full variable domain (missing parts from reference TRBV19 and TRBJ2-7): DGGITQSPKYLFRKEGQNVTLSCEQNLNHDAMYWYRQDPGQGLRLIYYSQIVNDFQKGDIAEGYSVSREKKESFPLTVTSAQKNPTAFYLCASSIGGQASYEQYFGPGTRLTVT.